The 10 T cell receptor beta chains below were found in one sample sequenced in a study of lymphopenia after photon versus proton radiotherapy. The assay was immunoSEQ multiplex PCR, and TCRdb's table has in-frame clones only and misses some. The top ten clones hold 2% to 3% of a sample with 55,000 to 70,000 clones, more than 75% of them seen once. Here the sequenced sample was peripheral blood, taken from a patient treated with photon-based radiotherapy. Every receptor here comes from a man aged 35 to 55 with gastric cancer.

The J gene is TRBJ2-2, the V gene TRBV7-9, with D perhaps matching TRBD1 (6 bases). This CDR3 is 15 amino acids long. Germline CDR1 is SEHNR and CDR2 is FQNEAQ (reference sequence). The germline V and J ends were trimmed by 3 bases and 4 bases, with 12 bases remaining between them. The CDR3 DNA is TGTGCCAGCAGCTTCCAGGGGCCGGGCACCGGGGAGCTGTTTTTT. Its protein is CASSFQGPGTGELFF.

This clone appeared a single time. The chain carries TRBV6-1 and TRBJ2-1; TRBD2 aligns across 11 bases. The CDR3 is made up of 15 amino acids. The ends lost 2 bases at V and 9 bases at J; junction bases unmatched: 6. Germline V gene lookup returns CDR1 MNHNS and CDR2 SASEGT. The CDR3 loop is CASSESLAGVAEQFF. CDR3 bases: TGTGCCAGCAGTGAATCACTAGCGGGGGTGGCTGAGCAGTTCTTC.

The genes are TRBV11-2 and TRBJ1-4; no definite D call. Germline values: CDR1 SGHAT, CDR2 FQNNGV. The CDR3 totals 16 residues. Trimming left V 1 base short and J 0 bases short, with 9 bases between. As DNA, the CDR3 is TGTGCCAGCAGCTTAGTTGGACCTGCAACTAATGAAAAACTGTTTTTT. Translating it yields CASSLVGPATNEKLFF.

The chain joins TRBV5-1 to TRBJ2-2; D might be TRBD2 (5 bases). V lost 6 bases, J lost 0 bases, and 9 bases lay in between. Germline-derived CDR1 and CDR2 are SGHRS and YFSETQ. The CDR3 has 14 residues. The CDR3 DNA follows: TGCGCCAGCAAGGAGGCTTCGAACACCGGGGAGCTGTTTTTT. It yields the protein CASKEASNTGELFF.

This clone occurred a few times. This chain links TRBV29-1 with TRBJ2-5; 7 bases agree with TRBD1. V shed 1 base and J 2 bases; nucleotides not matched to a gene: 13. The CDR3 totals 17 residues. Looked up from germline, CDR1 is SQVTM and CDR2 is ANQGSEA. CDR3 residues: CSVEGNRGGKKQETQYF. CDR3 sequence (DNA): TGCAGCGTTGAAGGGAACAGGGGTGGGAAGAAGCAAGAGACCCAGTACTTC.

This chain joins TRBV7-6 and TRBJ2-5; D perhaps matches TRBD1 (6 bases). V lost 1 base, J lost 1 base, and 10 bases lay in between. The CDR3 loop spans 15 amino acids. Germline CDR1 reads SGHVS; CDR2 reads FNYEAQ. CDR3 in DNA: TGTGCCAGCAGCTTAGGCGCAGGGGCCCAAGAGACCCAGTACTTC. Translation gives CASSLGAGAQETQYF.

The V gene is TRBV5-1, the J gene TRBJ2-2; D is possibly TRBD1 (6 bases). Germline values: CDR1 SGHRS, CDR2 YFSETQ. The germline V and J ends were trimmed by 4 bases and 0 bases, with 13 bases remaining between them. The CDR3 consists of 16 residues. The CDR3 sequence: CASSLKDRPNTGELFF. CDR3 DNA sequence: TGCGCCAGCAGCCTTAAGGACAGACCGAACACCGGGGAGCTGTTTTTT.

The gene calls are TRBV27 and TRBJ2-7; D ambiguous. CDR3 length: 13 residues. In germline, CDR1 is MNHEY, CDR2 SMNVEV (reference sequence). The V and J ends lost 3 bases and 6 bases respectively, with 12 bases between them. The CDR3 DNA is TGTGCCAGCAGTTTCAGAGCTTTGGGCGAGCAGTACTTC. Translation: CASSFRALGEQYF.

Turning to this clone: A read error may account for a junction end that differs from germline. The same CDR3 is also encoded by other DNA sequences in this sample. The chain has TRBV19 and TRBJ2-4; D is unclear. In germline, CDR1 is LNHDA, CDR2 SQIVND (reference sequence). The CDR3 covers 13 residues. The CDR3 loop is CASSTDNKNIQYF. CDR3 DNA sequence: TGCGCCAGTAGTACAGACAACAAAAACATTCAGTACTTC.

This clone was observed a few times. This rearrangement joins TRBV19 to TRBJ2-7, with D unresolved. The germline gives CDR1 LNHDA, CDR2 SQIVND (reference sequence). Trimming took off 7 bases at V and 6 bases at J, with 25 bases between the two ends. This CDR3 contains 16 residues. CDR3 region: CASILNWGLGFCEQYF. Here the CDR3 DNA reads TGTGCCAGTATACTGAATTGGGGTTTAGGATTTTGCGAGCAGTACTTC.